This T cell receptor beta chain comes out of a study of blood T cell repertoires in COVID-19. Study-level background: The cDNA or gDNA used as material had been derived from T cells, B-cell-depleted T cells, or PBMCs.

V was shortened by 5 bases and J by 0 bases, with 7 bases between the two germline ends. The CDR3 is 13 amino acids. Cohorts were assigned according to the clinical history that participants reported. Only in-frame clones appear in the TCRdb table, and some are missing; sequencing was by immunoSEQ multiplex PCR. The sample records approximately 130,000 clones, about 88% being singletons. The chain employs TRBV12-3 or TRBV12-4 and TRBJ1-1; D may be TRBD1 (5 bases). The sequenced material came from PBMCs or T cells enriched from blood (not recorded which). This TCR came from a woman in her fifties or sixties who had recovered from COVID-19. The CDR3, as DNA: TGTGCCAGCAGTCGGGGGTTGAACACTGAAGCTTTCTTT. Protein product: CASSRGLNTEAFF.